Reported below is one TCR beta chain. The sample belongs to a study of cytomegalovirus exposure and HLA in healthy donors. When sampled, the donors appeared nominally healthy, though they likely had unrecorded immune exposures. 60 Vbeta and 13 Jbeta primers were used in PCR. TCRdb's table, derived via immunoSEQ multiplex PCR, lists solely in-frame clones and lacks some. The table lists 65,000 to 75,000 clones, around 78% of them singletons, with around 6.3% in the top ten. V shed 4 bases, J shed 5 bases, and the junction held 5 bases outside the gene matches. The CDR3 sequence is 13 residues long. The V gene's germline CDR1 is SGDLS and CDR2 YYNGEE.

The V call is TRBV9, the J call TRBJ1-1; TRBD1 matches at 7 bases. Sequencing used PBMCs. This receptor was taken from a man aged 50-60 years in good health and CMV-seronegative. The CDR3 loop reads CASSSQGRTEAFF. DNA for the CDR3: TGTGCCAGCAGCTCACAGGGGCGTACTGAAGCTTTCTTT.